Listed below are T cell receptor beta chains from one sample, sequenced in a study of the immune and genomic landscape of osteosarcoma. Measured with immunoSEQ multiplex PCR; TCRdb has only the in-frame clones, and not every one. The sample carries more than 8,000 clones, approximately 71% recorded once. Sequencing was done on a sample of osteosarcoma tumor tissue from the lung. Receptors originate from a human donor with osteosarcoma. The CDR3 runs from the conserved cysteine through the conserved F or W. The D gene is left open where the match is weak. The size entry is marked missing in some rows and otherwise reads once, few, many or a size class.

v_call: TRBV7-2
j_call: TRBJ1-1
clone_size: -
d_call: -
cdr3_nt: TGCGCCAGCAGCTCCTCCGGCTCGGGGGTGACTGAAGCTTTCTTT
cdr3_aa: CASSSSGSGVTEAFF

v_call: TRBV28
j_call: TRBJ2-1
clone_size: few
d_call: -
cdr3_nt: TGTGCCAGCAGTTTCCGGCTTTTTAGTGAGCAGTTCTTC
cdr3_aa: CASSFRLFSEQFF

v_call: TRBV6-1
j_call: TRBJ1-5
clone_size: -
d_call: -
cdr3_nt: TGTGCCAGCAGTGTAGCGGGGGATAGCAATCAGCCCCAGCATTTT
cdr3_aa: CASSVAGDSNQPQHF

v_call: TRBV28
j_call: TRBJ1-5
clone_size: -
d_call: -
cdr3_nt: TGTGCCAGCAGCATCCTCCCGGGACAAGCAATCAAGCCCCAGCATTTT
cdr3_aa: CASSILPGQAIKPQHF

v_call: TRBV5-6
j_call: TRBJ2-7
clone_size: -
d_call: -
cdr3_nt: TGTGCCAGCAGCAGCAGGGGAGTATTATCCTACGAGCAGTACTTC
cdr3_aa: CASSSRGVLSYEQYF

v_call: TRBV9
j_call: TRBJ1-2
clone_size: -
d_call: -
cdr3_nt: TGTGCCAGCAGCGTAGGAGGTCCCATCTATGGCTACACCTTC
cdr3_aa: CASSVGGPIYGYTF

v_call: TRBV7-2
j_call: TRBJ2-7
clone_size: -
d_call: TRBD1
cdr3_nt: TGTGCCAGCAGCTTAGCCTTACAGGGGGTTAGCACCTACGAGCAGTACTTC
cdr3_aa: CASSLALQGVSTYEQYF

v_call: TRBV7-6
j_call: TRBJ1-4
clone_size: medium-sized
d_call: -
cdr3_nt: TGTGCCAGCAGCCCCGCAGCTAATGAAAAACTGTTTTTT
cdr3_aa: CASSPAANEKLFF

v_call: TRBV7-3
j_call: TRBJ2-2
clone_size: medium-sized
d_call: TRBD2
cdr3_nt: TGTGCCAGCAGCTTAACACCGACTAGCGGGGCGAACACCGGGGAGCTGTTTTTT
cdr3_aa: CASSLTPTSGANTGELFF

v_call: TRBV7-9
j_call: TRBJ2-1
clone_size: large
d_call: -
cdr3_nt: TGTGCCAGCAGCCCGGGACTGGAGCAGTTCTTC
cdr3_aa: CASSPGLEQFF

v_call: TRBV28
j_call: TRBJ2-7
clone_size: -
d_call: TRBD1
cdr3_nt: TGTGCCAGCAGTCCGACAGGGGCCACCCGCTCCTACGAGCAGTACTTC
cdr3_aa: CASSPTGATRSYEQYF

v_call: TRBV7-2
j_call: TRBJ2-3
clone_size: few
d_call: -
cdr3_nt: TGTGCCAGCAGCTTACTTCATAGCACAGATACGCAGTATTTT
cdr3_aa: CASSLLHSTDTQYF

v_call: TRBV7-9
j_call: TRBJ2-7
clone_size: -
d_call: TRBD1
cdr3_nt: TGTGCCAGCAGCCCCTGGGTAGGGGGCGTTGAGCTCGAGCAGTACTTC
cdr3_aa: CASSPWVGGVELEQYF

v_call: TRBV27
j_call: TRBJ2-7
clone_size: -
d_call: TRBD2
cdr3_nt: TGTGCCAGCAGTTTATGGGTGGGACTAGCGGGAGTCGAGCAGTACTTC
cdr3_aa: CASSLWVGLAGVEQYF

v_call: TRBV5-5
j_call: TRBJ1-4
clone_size: -
d_call: -
cdr3_nt: TGTGCCAGCAGCTTCAGCAGACTTGCAACTAATGAAAAACTGTTTTTT
cdr3_aa: CASSFSRLATNEKLFF

v_call: TRBV9
j_call: TRBJ2-1
clone_size: once
d_call: -
cdr3_nt: TGTGCCAGCAGCGTTTTGGGGGGCGCAAACTATGAGCAGTTCTTC
cdr3_aa: CASSVLGGANYEQFF